A selection of T cell receptor beta chains follows, all from one sample in a study of response to subunit inactivated influenza vaccine. TCRdb itself ran the RT-PCR reads through MiXCR, one entry per CDR3 protein. Of 530,000 or so distinct CDR3 sequences in the sample, 25% are singletons; the top ten hold over 1.5%. This sample comprised CD4+ T cells sorted from PBMCs, obtained less than 6 days after vaccination. These receptors originate from a man aged 45 to 65 who received an inactivated influenza vaccine. Each CDR3 is given with its conserved first and last residue. D genes are given only for firm matches. A row's size may be missing; if present it is once, few, many or a size class.

V gene	clone size	J gene	D gene	CDR3 DNA	CDR3 protein
TRBV4-3	NA	TRBJ2-7	TRBD1	TGCGCCAGCAGCCAAGATTTCACAGGGGCTTTTAGGGAGCAGTACTTC	CASSQDFTGAFREQYF
TRBV7-9	NA	TRBJ1-1	TRBD1	TGTGCCAGCAGCAGGGGGGACAGATTTTCCGAAGCTTTCTTT	CASSRGDRFSEAFF
TRBV12-3/TRBV12-4	many	TRBJ2-7	NA	TGTGCCAGCAGTGACCCGGCAGGGAGGTACGAGCAGTACTTC	CASSDPAGRYEQYF
TRBV20-1	few	TRBJ2-5	TRBD2	TGCAGTGCTAGAGATCGTTCTAGCGGGAGGGCGGAGACCCAGTACTTC	CSARDRSSGRAETQYF
TRBV10-1	NA	TRBJ2-4	NA	TGCGCTACTGAGGTTGGGGCATGTGGGAATGTTCAGTACTTC	CATEVGACGNVQYF
TRBV20-1	many	TRBJ1-3	NA	TGCAGTGCTAGAGATCCCGGCTCCGGAAACACCATATATTTT	CSARDPGSGNTIYF
TRBV6-1	few	TRBJ2-5	NA	TGTGCCAGCAGTAAGGACAGTCCCTTACTCGAGACCCAGTACTTC	CASSKDSPLLETQYF
TRBV7-7	few	TRBJ2-7	NA	TGTGCTAGCAGCTTAGTAATAGGCACCAATTCCTACGAGCAGTACTTC	CASSLVIGTNSYEQYF
TRBV2	few	TRBJ1-6	NA	TGTGCCAGCATCGCAGACAGAGGAGGGGGTAATTCACCCCTCCACTTT	CASIADRGGGNSPLHF
TRBV11-2	few	TRBJ2-1	NA	TGTGCCGGGGGCCATAACAATGAGCAGTTCTTC	CAGGHNNEQFF
TRBV24-1	NA	TRBJ2-1	TRBD1	TGTGCCACCAGTGATCCAACAGGGGGCTATGAGCAGTTCTTC	CATSDPTGGYEQFF
TRBV4-3	NA	TRBJ1-4	TRBD1	TGCGCCAGCAGCCAAGATGTCAGGACAGGGGAAGGAAAACTGTTTTTT	CASSQDVRTGEGKLFF
TRBV4-3	NA	TRBJ1-1	TRBD1	TGCGCCAGCAGCCAGAGGGACAGGGGGAACACTGAAGCTTTCTTT	CASSQRDRGNTEAFF
TRBV6-1	NA	TRBJ2-5	NA	TGTGCCAGCAGCCCTTCGGGGGAAGGGGGGACCCAGTACTTC	CASSPSGEGGTQYF
TRBV7-9	many	TRBJ1-1	NA	TGTGCCAGCAGCACAGGGTTTGGCGCTTTCTTT	CASSTGFGAFF
TRBV24-1	NA	TRBJ2-2	NA	TGTGCCACCAGTGATTTATCACAGACCGGGGAGCTGTTTTTT	CATSDLSQTGELFF
TRBV4-1	NA	TRBJ1-3	NA	TGCGCCAGCAGCCAAGGGACATCCTCAGGAAACACCATATATTTT	CASSQGTSSGNTIYF
TRBV7-8	NA	TRBJ2-3	NA	TGTGCCAGCAGCTTACGCGCTGGAGTCCTCACAGATACGCAGTATTTT	CASSLRAGVLTDTQYF
TRBV20-1	few	TRBJ1-2	TRBD1	TGCAGCGCCACCAGCCTGGGACAGGGGGCGGGTGGCTACACCTTC	CSATSLGQGAGGYTF
TRBV12-3/TRBV12-4	NA	TRBJ2-2	TRBD1	TGTGCCAGCAGTTTAGTGGGACAGACGGAGCTGTTTTTT	CASSLVGQTELFF
TRBV6-5	few	TRBJ2-4	NA	TGTGCCAGCAGTTACGGGGTAGCGAACATTCAGTACTTC	CASSYGVANIQYF
TRBV7-2	NA	TRBJ1-5	TRBD1	TGTGCCAGCAGCTTAAGGACAGGGGCCTATAGCAATCAGCCCCAGCATTTT	CASSLRTGAYSNQPQHF
TRBV10-3	few	TRBJ1-5	NA	TGTGCCATCAGGGGGACATTCGATCAGCCCCAGCATTTT	CAIRGTFDQPQHF
TRBV5-1	NA	TRBJ2-5	NA	TGCGCCAGCAGCTTGGCGTCGATGGAGGAGACCCAGTACTTC	CASSLASMEETQYF
TRBV12-3/TRBV12-4	few	TRBJ2-7	NA	TGTGCCAGCAGTTTGGGATTAAAACTCGTCGAGCAGTACTTC	CASSLGLKLVEQYF
TRBV3-1	NA	TRBJ2-2	TRBD1	TGTGCCAGTGAGTCGTCTGACAGGGCGGTGAGGGAGCTGTTTTTT	CASESSDRAVRELFF
TRBV20-1	few	TRBJ2-1	TRBD2	TGCAGTGCCCTGACACCGGGACTAGGTCTTAGCTCCTACAATGAGCAGTTCTTC	CSALTPGLGLSSYNEQFF
TRBV10-3	NA	TRBJ2-3	NA	TGTGCCATCAGTGAGGGGATCCGCACAGATACGCAGTATTTT	CAISEGIRTDTQYF
TRBV3-1	few	TRBJ2-6	TRBD2	TGTGCCAGCAGCCAAATGTGGAGACTAGCCGACCAATCTGGGGCCAACGTCCTGACTTTC	CASSQMWRLADQSGANVLTF
TRBV5-5	few	TRBJ2-1	NA	TGTGCCAGCAGCCTAAATCGGGGAAGTTACTACAATGAGCAGTTCTTC	CASSLNRGSYYNEQFF
TRBV20-1	few	TRBJ2-7	TRBD1	TGCAGTGCTCCGGGACAGTACGAGCAGTACTTC	CSAPGQYEQYF
TRBV20-1	many	TRBJ2-7	TRBD1	TGCAGTGTGGGGGCGAGTGTCTTGGACAGGGTCTACGAGCAGTACTTC	CSVGASVLDRVYEQYF
TRBV9	NA	TRBJ1-1	TRBD1	TGTGCCAGCAGCGGAGACAGGGGCTGGATGAACACTGAAGCTTTCTTT	CASSGDRGWMNTEAFF
TRBV18	NA	TRBJ2-3	NA	TGTGCCAGCTCACCCCAACGGTCTAGCACAGATACGCAGTATTTT	CASSPQRSSTDTQYF
TRBV6-1	few	TRBJ1-1	TRBD1	TGTGCCAGCACTAAGGACAGGGCTCCCGAGAACACTGAAGCTTTCTTT	CASTKDRAPENTEAFF
TRBV5-1	NA	TRBJ2-7	NA	TGCGCCAGCAGCTTGGACACGAGGGCGGGGGAGCAGTACTTC	CASSLDTRAGEQYF
TRBV12-3/TRBV12-4	few	TRBJ1-5	TRBD1	TGTGCCAGCAGTTTCACCAGGGGGGGGACCCAGCATTTT	CASSFTRGGTQHF
TRBV7-2	NA	TRBJ2-6	NA	TGTGCCAGCAGCCCGGGGGCAAACTCTGGGGCCAACGTCCTGACTTTC	CASSPGANSGANVLTF
TRBV11-2	many	TRBJ2-7	NA	TGTGCCAGCAGCTTAGGTTTAGCCGCGGGGCAGTACTTC	CASSLGLAAGQYF
TRBV20-1	NA	TRBJ2-7	NA	TGCAGTGCTAGAGATTGGCAGCTACGCTACGAGCAGTACTTC	CSARDWQLRYEQYF
TRBV15	NA	TRBJ2-5	NA	TGTGCCACCAGCAGAATGGGACGGCGAGAGACCCAGTACTTC	CATSRMGRRETQYF
TRBV7-8	NA	TRBJ2-5	NA	TGTGCCAGCAGCTTAGCCCGCACGGAGACCCAGTACTTC	CASSLARTETQYF
TRBV11-3	NA	TRBJ2-3	NA	TGTGCCAGCAGCCCGACTAGTCTACCAGATACGCAGTATTTT	CASSPTSLPDTQYF
TRBV6-1	NA	TRBJ1-1	NA	TGTGCCAGCAGTGAAGGGTGGACTGAAGCTTTCTTT	CASSEGWTEAFF
TRBV28	NA	TRBJ2-1	NA	TGTGCCAGCAGTTTTTCCGACTGGGGGCAGTTCTTC	CASSFSDWGQFF
TRBV6-1	NA	TRBJ1-4	TRBD1	TGTGCCAGCAGCCCCCCGTCAGGGGGATATGAAGAACTGTTTTTT	CASSPPSGGYEELFF
TRBV10-3	NA	TRBJ2-3	NA	TGTGCCATCAGGGACGGGGGCGTCACAGATACGCAGTATTTT	CAIRDGGVTDTQYF
TRBV20-1	NA	TRBJ2-1	NA	TGCAGTGCTAGTGGTGGGAGTGCCTACAATGAGCAGTTCTTC	CSASGGSAYNEQFF
TRBV5-1	NA	TRBJ2-5	TRBD2	TGCGCCAGCAGCTTAATAGCGGGACAAGAGACCCAGTACTTC	CASSLIAGQETQYF
TRBV4-1	NA	TRBJ1-2	NA	TGCGCCAGCAGCCAAGAATGGCAGGAACCAAGGTACACCTTC	CASSQEWQEPRYTF
TRBV29-1	NA	TRBJ2-5	TRBD1	TGCAGCGTACAGGGACAGTATCAAGAGACCCAGTACTTC	CSVQGQYQETQYF
TRBV3-1	NA	TRBJ1-1	NA	TGTGCCAGCAGCCCCCCAGTAGGGGAAAGTACTGAAGCTTTCTTT	CASSPPVGESTEAFF
TRBV20-1	few	TRBJ2-5	TRBD2	TGCAGTGCTAGACGGTCTAGCGGAGGCCCTCAAGAGACCCAGTACTTC	CSARRSSGGPQETQYF
TRBV27	NA	TRBJ2-7	TRBD2	TGTGCCAGCAGTCCCAGATGGACTAGCGGGATCGGCGAGCAGTACTTC	CASSPRWTSGIGEQYF
TRBV12-3/TRBV12-4	NA	TRBJ2-3	NA	TGTGCCAGCAGGCTTGGACTGCTAGGCACAGATACGCAGTATTTT	CASRLGLLGTDTQYF